These 3 T cell receptor beta chains originate from one sample sequenced in a study of cytomegalovirus exposure and HLA in healthy donors. Vbeta (60) and Jbeta (13) primers were used in the PCR. Sequenced by immunoSEQ multiplex PCR; TCRdb stores in-frame clones only, minus some. The table includes 150,000 to 200,000 clones, about 81% detected once. The sequencing input was PBMCs. The receptors here all came from a young woman in good health and CMV-seronegative.

This chain joins TRBV18 and TRBJ2-3; D call uncertain. V lost 8 bases, J lost 2 bases, and 5 bases lay in between. The germline V gene has CDR1 KGHSH and CDR2 LQKENI. The CDR3 loop spans 11 amino acids. The CDR3 sequence is CASLSTDTQYF. CDR3 DNA: TGTGCCAGCCTGTCCACAGATACGCAGTATTTT.

V and J are TRBV4-1 and TRBJ2-7; 7 bases match TRBD1. V dropped 3 bases and J dropped 5; count of bases not matched to a gene: 10. The CDR3 is 15 residues long. CDR1 MGHRA and CDR2 YSYEKL come from the germline V gene. CDR3 loop: CASSQTGSKWNEQYF. The CDR3 DNA sequence: TGCGCCAGCAGCCAGACAGGGAGTAAATGGAACGAGCAGTACTTC.

This clone was observed a handful of times. The rearrangement links TRBV7-9 to TRBJ2-2; 8 nucleotides agree with TRBD1. This CDR3 is 17 amino acids long. Germline assignment: CDR1 SEHNR and CDR2 FQNEAQ (reference sequence). The V segment lost 5 bases and the J segment 6 bases; nucleotides outside the gene matches: 14. CDR3 protein: CASSTGTGPTPPGELFF. The CDR3, as DNA: TGTGCCAGCAGCACGGGGACAGGACCTACACCCCCCGGGGAGCTGTTTTTT.